Shown below are 21 T cell receptor beta chains from a single sample sequenced in a study of CD8 T cells in ankylosing spondylitis. TCRdb re-called the 5' RACE reads through MiXCR, storing one row per CDR3 protein. The repertoire holds some 350,000 distinct CDR3 sequences, with 14% to 15% as singletons. The sequenced sample was blood, either unsorted or a sorted T cell fraction (not recorded which). Every receptor here comes from a male donor with ankylosing spondylitis or in good health (not recorded which).

This clonotype occurred many times. The chain combines TRBV15 with TRBJ2-1; D is undetermined. Germline V gene data show CDR1 as LNHNV and CDR2 as YYDKDF (reference sequence). Trimming took off 0 bases at V and 7 bases at J, with 7 bases between the two ends. CDR3 length: 13 residues. The CDR3 sequence is CATSRDFFNEQFF. CDR3 bases: TGTGCCACCAGCAGAGATTTTTTTAATGAGCAGTTCTTC.

This clonotype was observed a handful of times. The chain has TRBV24-1 and TRBJ2-1; 8 nucleotides match TRBD2. Trimming took 6 bases from V and 4 from J; bases not matched to a gene: 7. CDR1 and CDR2 (germline): KGHDR, SFDVKD. The CDR3 is 15 amino acids. The CDR3 is CATSSAGGRYNEQFF. The CDR3 DNA is TGTGCCACCAGTTCGGCGGGGGGCCGTTACAATGAGCAGTTCTTC.

This clonotype appeared many times. The rearrangement joins TRBV5-1 to TRBJ2-3, with D perhaps matching TRBD1 (6 bases). Germline lookup yields CDR1 SGHRS and CDR2 YFSETQ. V dropped 4 bases and J dropped 3 bases, with 18 bases sitting between them. The CDR3 runs to 16 residues. The DNA of the CDR3 is TGCGCCAGCAGCAGACGGACAGCTGCCCTGACAGATACGCAGTATTTT. Residues: CASSRRTAALTDTQYF.

This clonotype showed up just a few times. The rearrangement uses TRBV7-9 and TRBJ2-5, with D perhaps given as TRBD1 or TRBD2 (6 bases each). With 5 bases removed from V and 4 bases from J, the gap between germline ends came to 20 bases. This CDR3 region has 16 residues. Germline V gives CDR1 SEHNR, CDR2 FQNEAQ (reference sequence). CDR3 in DNA: TGTGCCAGCAGCCTCGGTTGGCGGGACAAAAGAGAGACCCAGTACTTC. Translation gives CASSLGWRDKRETQYF.

The chain is built from TRBV28 and TRBJ2-3, with 8 bases lining up with TRBD2. The length of the CDR3 is 15 residues. V dropped 8 bases and J dropped 2; count of bases not matched to a gene: 9. The germline V gene encodes CDR1 MDHEN and CDR2 SYDVKM. The CDR3 region is CASSPRRGVTDTQYF. CDR3 nucleotide sequence: TGTGCCAGCTCCCCACGGCGGGGGGTCACAGATACGCAGTATTTT.

This chain joins TRBV7-9 and TRBJ1-4, with D hard to call. The CDR3 is made up of 15 amino acids. The V end lost 5 bases, the J end lost 0 bases, and 10 bases lay between the germline ends. Germline values: CDR1 SEHNR, CDR2 FQNEAQ (reference sequence). CDR3 loop: CASSPRRATNEKLFF. As DNA, the CDR3 is TGTGCCAGCAGCCCTCGACGGGCAACTAATGAAAAACTGTTTTTT.

This clonotype appeared many times. CDR3 nucleotides: TGCAGCGTGGACCCCGTAGCGGGAAGCACAGATACGCAGTATTTT. It translates to CSVDPVAGSTDTQYF. This chain links TRBV29-1 with TRBJ2-3; 8 bases line up with TRBD2. CDR1 SQVTM and CDR2 ANQGSEA come from the germline V gene. J gave up 0 bases and V 6 bases, and 8 bases lay outside the gene matches. The CDR3 sequence is 15 residues long.

The table lists this clonotype with a few counts. This chain joins TRBV9 and TRBJ2-3, with 9 bases identical to TRBD2. The CDR3 has 18 residues. The germline V gene has CDR1 SGDLS and CDR2 YYNGEE. With V trimmed by 4 bases and J by 2 bases, 14 bases remained unmatched. The CDR3: CASSPPARGGRVTDTQYF. The CDR3 region has the DNA TGTGCCAGCAGCCCCCCTGCGCGGGGGGGCCGAGTCACAGATACGCAGTATTTT.

J is TRBJ2-5 and V is TRBV5-1; 8 positions match TRBD1. The ends lost 3 bases at V and 4 bases at J; junction bases unmatched: 2. This CDR3 is 13 amino acids long. Germline CDR1 and CDR2: SGHRS and YFSETQ. CDR3 region: CASSSGGLETQYF. CDR3 in DNA: TGCGCCAGCAGCTCAGGGGGCTTAGAGACCCAGTACTTC.

This clonotype was observed a few times. CDR3 residues: CASSALSGGSYEQYF. The CDR3, as DNA: TGTGCCAGCAGTGCCCTATCCGGGGGCTCCTACGAGCAGTACTTC. The V call is TRBV6-4, the J call TRBJ2-7, with D perhaps TRBD2 (6 bases). CDR1 is MRHNA and CDR2 is SNTAGT in the germline V gene. The V gene lost 4 bases and the J gene lost 0 bases, with 13 bases spanning the gap. The CDR3 is made up of 15 amino acids.

This clonotype was picked up a small number of times. The chain is built from TRBV20-1 and TRBJ2-7, with D perhaps TRBD1 or TRBD2 (5 bases each). The CDR3 sequence is 15 residues long. Trimming took off 5 bases at V and 0 bases at J, with 17 bases between the two ends. Germline V gene data show CDR1 as DFQATT and CDR2 as SNEGSKA (reference sequence). The CDR3: CSASSGTLSSYEQYF. CDR3 nucleotides: TGCAGTGCTTCTTCCGGGACCTTAAGCTCCTACGAGCAGTACTTC.

This clonotype occurred a few times. The genes are TRBV3-1 and TRBJ1-5; possibly TRBD1 for D (5 bases). The V and J ends lost 4 bases and 0 bases respectively, with 16 bases between them. The CDR3 length is 17 residues. Germline lookup yields CDR1 LGHDT and CDR2 YNNKEL (reference sequence). The chain's CDR3 is CASSLGPGMNSNQPQHF. Written as DNA, the CDR3 is TGTGCCAGCAGCCTCGGGCCAGGGATGAATAGCAATCAGCCCCAGCATTTT. The whole variable domain, filled in from reference TRBV3-1 and TRBJ1-5, reads DTAVSQTPKYLVTQMGNDKSIKCEQNLGHDTMYWYKQDSKKFLKIMFSYNNKELIINETVPNRFSPKSPDKAHLNLHINSLELGDSAVYFCASSLGPGMNSNQPQHFGDGTRLSIL.

This clonotype was picked up a small number of times. The chain is built from TRBV20-1 and TRBJ2-1; 11 nucleotides line up with TRBD2. Per germline, CDR1 DFQATT and CDR2 SNEGSKA (reference sequence). Trimming cost V 5 bases and J 7 bases; bases outside gene matches: 10. CDR3 length: 15 residues. CDR3 coding DNA: TGCAGTGCTGGCCATAGCGGGAGGGCTAGAAATGAGCAGTTCTTC. It specifies CSAGHSGRARNEQFF.

V gene TRBV15 combines with J gene TRBJ2-7, with D possibly being TRBD2 (5 bases). Trimming shortened V by 0 bases and J by 1 base, and 10 bases separated the two germline ends. CDR3 length: 15 residues. Germline lookup yields CDR1 LNHNV and CDR2 YYDKDF (reference sequence). CDR3 nucleotides: TGTGCCACCAGCAGAGATCCCGGGGTTTCCTACGAGCAGTACTTC. Residues: CATSRDPGVSYEQYF.

The chain uses TRBV18 and TRBJ2-5, with 8 positions matching TRBD1. CDR3 size: 17 residues. Germline V lookup: CDR1 KGHSH, CDR2 LQKENI. V dropped 2 bases and J dropped 2; count of bases not matched to a gene: 10. The CDR3 spells CASSPNIFTGGQETQYF. The DNA for the CDR3 is TGTGCCAGCTCACCAAACATCTTTACAGGGGGACAAGAGACCCAGTACTTC.

This clonotype was seen more than once but under ten times. V and J are TRBV7-9 and TRBJ1-4; no definite D call. V was shortened by 5 bases and J by 8 bases, with 9 bases between the two germline ends. CDR1 SEHNR and CDR2 FQNEAQ come from the germline V gene (reference sequence). The CDR3 is 12 residues long. In DNA, the CDR3 is TGTGCCAGCAGCCACGGGCACGAAAAACTGTTTTTT. This gives the protein CASSHGHEKLFF.

The J gene is TRBJ2-5, the V gene TRBV5-5; D uncertain. The length of the CDR3 is 14 residues. Germline values: CDR1 SGHKS, CDR2 YYEKEE (reference sequence). Trimming removed 0 bases from V and 6 bases from J, with 12 bases in between. CDR3 in amino acids: CASSLELWGQTQYF. The CDR3 DNA is TGTGCCAGCAGCTTGGAGTTGTGGGGTCAGACCCAGTACTTC.

This clonotype was counted at least ten times. DNA for the CDR3: TGTGCCAGCAGTTTGGGGGAAAAACTGTTTTTT. Its protein product is CASSLGEKLFF. V usage is TRBV12-3 or TRBV12-4 and J usage is TRBJ1-4, with unresolved D. The length of the CDR3 is 11 residues. Trimming left V 3 bases short and J 8 bases short, with 4 bases between.

In its sample, this clonotype was seen many times. The chain carries TRBV9 and TRBJ2-7; D gene unclear. The germline CDR1 and CDR2 sequences are SGDLS and YYNGEE. The CDR3 runs to 14 residues. Trimming stripped 0 bases from V and 4 bases from J, with 11 bases between. The CDR3 spells CASSVAQEPYEQYF. CDR3 sequence (DNA): TGTGCCAGCAGCGTAGCTCAGGAACCTTACGAGCAGTACTTC.

The sample holds many counts of this clonotype. This rearrangement joins TRBV5-1 to TRBJ2-1; D possibly corresponds to TRBD1 (6 bases). CDR1 and CDR2 from the germline V gene are SGHRS and YFSETQ. This CDR3 has 13 amino acids. V was cut by 2 bases and J by 10 bases, with 13 bases left in between. The CDR3 spells CASSLYRVEEQFF. The CDR3 coding sequence is TGCGCCAGCAGCTTATACAGGGTAGAGGAGCAGTTCTTC. The whole variable domain, filled in from reference TRBV5-1 and TRBJ2-1, reads KAGVTQTPRYLIKTRGQQVTLSCSPISGHRSVSWYQQTPGQGLQFLFEYFSETQRNKGNFPGRFSGRQFSNSRSEMNVSTLELGDSALYLCASSLYRVEEQFFGPGTRLTVL.

This clonotype is a singleton in its sample. The germline gene is not matched at one end of the junction; a read error may be the cause. J is TRBJ1-2 and V is TRBV5-1, with 11 bases aligning to TRBD1. The CDR3 has 16 amino acids. In germline, CDR1 is SGHRS, CDR2 YFSETQ. This CDR3 reads CASSPSDRGRSYGYTF. CDR3 in DNA: TGCGCAAGCAGCCCCTCGGACAGGGGGCGCAGTTATGGCTACACCTTC.